Listed below are T cell receptor beta chains from one sample, sequenced in a study of T cell changes during pregnancy in multiple sclerosis. TCRdb keeps only in-frame clones here, not all; method: immunoSEQ multiplex PCR. The table has around 100,000 clones, 91% seen once. The starting material was peripheral blood, obtained after pregnancy. The receptors stem from a female donor with multiple sclerosis, enrolled in a pregnancy study. Both conserved end residues are part of each CDR3. Fields, in order: clone size, V gene, J gene, D gene, CDR3 DNA, CDR3 protein. D genes are given only for firm matches. Clone sizes are given selectively: once, few, many, or a class where the clone is expanded.

.	TRBV7-3	TRBJ2-1	.	TGTGCCAGCAGTCCTAATAGAGGCGGTGAGCAGTTCTTC	CASSPNRGGEQFF
once	TRBV18	TRBJ2-7	TRBD1	TGTGCCAGCTCACTGAACCGGGACAGGGTTGCCTACGAGCAGTACTTC	CASSLNRDRVAYEQYF
.	TRBV10-3	TRBJ2-5	TRBD2	TGTGCCATCAGCTCGGGGGGAACCCAGTACTTC	CAISSGGTQYF
.	TRBV9	TRBJ2-2	TRBD1	TGTGCCAGCAGCATAGGACAGGGTGAGGGGGAGCTGTTTTTT	CASSIGQGEGELFF
.	TRBV6-5	TRBJ2-7	TRBD1	TGTGCCAGCAGCGCCGGGACAGGGCGGGGCGAGCAGTACTTC	CASSAGTGRGEQYF
.	TRBV19	TRBJ2-1	.	TGTGCCAGTAGTATGGGGGGGCCTTCCTACAATGAGCAGTTCTTC	CASSMGGPSYNEQFF
.	TRBV4-1	TRBJ1-1	TRBD1	TGCGCCAGCAGCCAGCCGGGACAGGGGAGCCCTGAAGCTTTCTTT	CASSQPGQGSPEAFF
.	TRBV19	TRBJ1-2	TRBD1	TGTGCCAGTAGTGTAGGGACAGGCCCTAACTATGGCTACACCTTC	CASSVGTGPNYGYTF
.	TRBV11-1	TRBJ2-7	TRBD1	TGTGCCAGCAGTCTTACCGGGACAGGGCATATCTACGAGCAGTACTTC	CASSLTGTGHIYEQYF
.	TRBV20-1	TRBJ1-6	.	TGCAGTGCTAGCCGGTCACCCCTCCACTTT	CSASRSPLHF
.	TRBV30	TRBJ1-5	.	TGTGCCTGGAGTGTACGGGGGGCGGGGGTCTATAGCAATCAGCCCCAGCATTTT	CAWSVRGAGVYSNQPQHF
.	TRBV7-9	TRBJ2-2	TRBD1	TGTGCCAGCAGCTGGGACAGGGGTCCTGGGGAGCTGTTTTTT	CASSWDRGPGELFF
.	TRBV5-6	TRBJ2-1	TRBD2	TGTGCCAGCAGCGCCCGGACTGGGCGGGGGGGCCTCGGTGAGCAGTTCTTC	CASSARTGRGGLGEQFF
.	TRBV27	TRBJ2-7	.	TGTGCCAGCAGTTTCTCGGACAGCGCTGACGAGCAGTACTTC	CASSFSDSADEQYF
.	TRBV19	TRBJ2-5	TRBD1	TGTGCCAGTAGTACACAGGGGGCCCGAGAGACCCAGTACTTC	CASSTQGARETQYF
.	TRBV27	TRBJ1-1	TRBD1	TGTGCCAGCAGAAAAACCGGGACAGGGGTTTCACTGGGCACTGAAGCTTTCTTT	CASRKTGTGVSLGTEAFF
.	TRBV15	TRBJ2-3	TRBD2	TGTGCCACCAGCAGGGGGACTAGCGGGGGGAGGTTAACGCAGTATTTT	CATSRGTSGGRLTQYF
.	TRBV25-1	TRBJ2-7	TRBD1	TGTGCCAGCAGTGGGGACAGGGAGGCCTACGAGCAGTACTTC	CASSGDREAYEQYF
.	TRBV6-5	TRBJ2-7	TRBD1	TGTGCCAGCAGTTACTCGGGACAGGACTCCTACGAGCAGTACTTC	CASSYSGQDSYEQYF
.	TRBV7-9	TRBJ2-7	.	TGTGCCAGCAGCCCACCGGGTACCTCCTACGAGCAGTACTTC	CASSPPGTSYEQYF
medium-sized	TRBV9	TRBJ1-5	TRBD1	TGTGCCAGCAGCAGAACCGGGACAGGAGATCAGCCCCAGCATTTT	CASSRTGTGDQPQHF
.	TRBV14	TRBJ2-1	.	TGTGCCAGCAGCCGAGAGACAGGAACCTACAATGAGCAGTTCTTC	CASSRETGTYNEQFF
.	TRBV30	TRBJ1-1	TRBD1	TGTGCCTGGACCTCACGGGCACAGGGGTTGAACACTGAAGCTTTCTTT	CAWTSRAQGLNTEAFF
.	TRBV6-6	TRBJ1-5	TRBD1	TGTGCCAGCAGTTACTCCCACAGGGGACATCAGCCCCAGCATTTT	CASSYSHRGHQPQHF
.	TRBV19	TRBJ1-3	.	TGTGCCAGTAGTTTCGAGGGGAGGTCTGGAAACACCATATATTTT	CASSFEGRSGNTIYF
once	TRBV6-4	TRBJ2-1	TRBD2	TGTGCCAGCAGTGACGGGACTAGCGGGGGCGGTGAGCAGTTCTTC	CASSDGTSGGGEQFF
.	TRBV19	TRBJ1-1	.	TGTGCCAGTAGTCCATGGGGGGGCACTGAAGCTTTCTTT	CASSPWGGTEAFF
.	TRBV6-6	TRBJ1-5	.	TGTGCCAGCAGAGAACAGGGAAATCAGCCCCAGCATTTT	CASREQGNQPQHF
few	TRBV9	TRBJ2-2	TRBD1	TGTGCCAGCAGCGGGTCCCGGGACAGGTCGACCGGGGAGCTGTTTTTT	CASSGSRDRSTGELFF